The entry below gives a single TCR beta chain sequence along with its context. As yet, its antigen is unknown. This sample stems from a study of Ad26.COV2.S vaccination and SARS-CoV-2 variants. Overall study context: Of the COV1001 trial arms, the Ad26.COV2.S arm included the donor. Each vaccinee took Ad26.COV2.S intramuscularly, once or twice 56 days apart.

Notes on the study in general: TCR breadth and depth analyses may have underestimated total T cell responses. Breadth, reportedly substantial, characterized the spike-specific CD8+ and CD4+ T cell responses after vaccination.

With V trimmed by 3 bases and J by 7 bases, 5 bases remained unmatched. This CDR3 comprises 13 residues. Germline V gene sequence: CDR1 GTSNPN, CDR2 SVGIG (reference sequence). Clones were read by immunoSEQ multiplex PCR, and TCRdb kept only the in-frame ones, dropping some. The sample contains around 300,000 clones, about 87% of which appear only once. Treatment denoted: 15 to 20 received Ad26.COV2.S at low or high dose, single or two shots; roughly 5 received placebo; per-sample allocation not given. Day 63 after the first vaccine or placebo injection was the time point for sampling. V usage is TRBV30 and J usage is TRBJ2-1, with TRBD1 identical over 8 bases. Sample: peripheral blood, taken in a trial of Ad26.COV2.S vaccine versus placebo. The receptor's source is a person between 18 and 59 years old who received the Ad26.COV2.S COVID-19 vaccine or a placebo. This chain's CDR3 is CAWSWGQVNEQFF. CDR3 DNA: TGTGCCTGGAGCTGGGGACAGGTAAATGAGCAGTTCTTC.